This T cell receptor beta chain was identified during a study of metastatic and nonmetastatic thyroid tumors. Overall study: Comparative analysis of repertoires was undertaken across blood and tumor or nodule tissue obtained from malignant and benign thyroid patients. Overall study results and limits: Across blood and tumor, TCR beta diversity in malignant thyroid tumors was reportedly significantly higher than in benign nodules.

The CDR3 sequence is 17 residues long. Germline-derived CDR1 and CDR2 are MNHEY and SVGEGT. The junction had 4 bases not matched to a gene; V was cut back by 4 bases and J by 0 bases. As for this clone: Its antigen remains unknown.

As handled by the study authors: Building a distant-metastasis classifier for papillary thyroid cancer drew on CDR3 differences across clinicopathological groups. TCRdb re-called clones from the PCR reads using MiXCR. What appears here as the V and J calls and clone size reflects TCRdb's work, not the paper's. The sample has 12,000 or so clones, about 33% seen once. The entire patient cohort was treatment-naive prior to thyroid surgery. The material sequenced was tumor tissue. The chain has TRBV6-2 or TRBV6-3 and TRBJ2-7; 15 nucleotides agree with TRBD2. This clonotype originated in a female donor with papillary thyroid cancer or a benign thyroid nodule (not recorded which). Some clones in this sample may be carry-over from other donors' samples. DNA for the CDR3: TGTGCCAGCAGTTGGACTAGCGGGAGGGTAAACTCCTACGAGCAGTACTTC. Translating it yields CASSWTSGRVNSYEQYF.